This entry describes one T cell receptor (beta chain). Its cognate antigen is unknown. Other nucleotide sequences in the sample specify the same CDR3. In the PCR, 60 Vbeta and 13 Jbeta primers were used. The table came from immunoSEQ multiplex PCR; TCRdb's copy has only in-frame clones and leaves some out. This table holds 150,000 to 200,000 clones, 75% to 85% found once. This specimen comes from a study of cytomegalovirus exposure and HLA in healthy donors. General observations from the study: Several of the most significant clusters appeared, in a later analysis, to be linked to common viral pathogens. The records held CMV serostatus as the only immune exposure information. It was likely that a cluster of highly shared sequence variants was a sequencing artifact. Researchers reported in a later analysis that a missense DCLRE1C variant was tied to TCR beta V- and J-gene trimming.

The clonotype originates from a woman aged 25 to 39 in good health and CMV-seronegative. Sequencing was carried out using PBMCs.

CDR3 sequence (DNA): TGCGCCAGCAGCCAAGAAGCGCTAGCGGGGGCTGGGGCCAACGTCCTGACTTTC. It specifies CASSQEALAGAGANVLTF. The rearrangement uses TRBV4-1 and TRBJ2-6, with 10 positions matching TRBD2. This CDR3 is 18 amino acids long. CDR1 and CDR2 (germline): MGHRA, YSYEKL. V gave up 0 bases and J gave up 2 bases; unmatched junction bases: 4.